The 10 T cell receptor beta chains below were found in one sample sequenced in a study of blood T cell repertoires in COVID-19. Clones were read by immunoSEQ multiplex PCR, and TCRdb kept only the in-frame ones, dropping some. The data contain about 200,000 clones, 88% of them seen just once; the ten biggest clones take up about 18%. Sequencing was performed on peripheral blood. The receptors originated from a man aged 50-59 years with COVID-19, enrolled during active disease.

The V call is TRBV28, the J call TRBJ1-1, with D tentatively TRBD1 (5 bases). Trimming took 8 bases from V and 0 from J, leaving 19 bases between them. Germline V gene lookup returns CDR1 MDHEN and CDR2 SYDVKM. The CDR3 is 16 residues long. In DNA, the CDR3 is TGTGCCAGCGGGGGTTGGGGGGAACGGATGAACACTGAAGCTTTCTTT. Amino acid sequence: CASGGWGERMNTEAFF.

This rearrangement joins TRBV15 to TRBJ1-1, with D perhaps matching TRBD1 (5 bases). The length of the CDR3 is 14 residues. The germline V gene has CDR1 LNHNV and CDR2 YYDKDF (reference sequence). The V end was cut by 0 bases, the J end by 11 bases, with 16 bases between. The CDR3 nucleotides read TGTGCCACCAGCAGAGATTTGGGGGGTTCTGGCGCTTTCTTT. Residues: CATSRDLGGSGAFF.

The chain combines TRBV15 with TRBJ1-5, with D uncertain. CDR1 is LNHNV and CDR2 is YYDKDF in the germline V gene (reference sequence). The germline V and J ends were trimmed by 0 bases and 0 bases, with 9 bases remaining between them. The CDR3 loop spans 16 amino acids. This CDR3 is CATSRDLGDSNQPQHF. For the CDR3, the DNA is TGTGCCACCAGCAGAGATCTCGGGGATAGCAATCAGCCCCAGCATTTT.

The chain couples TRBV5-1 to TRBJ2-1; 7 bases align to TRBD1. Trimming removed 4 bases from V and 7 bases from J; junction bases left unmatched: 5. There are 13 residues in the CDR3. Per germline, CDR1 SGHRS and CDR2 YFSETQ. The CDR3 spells CASSRDRANEQFF. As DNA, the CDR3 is TGCGCCAGCAGCAGAGACAGGGCTAATGAGCAGTTCTTC. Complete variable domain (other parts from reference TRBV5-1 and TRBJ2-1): KAGVTQTPRYLIKTRGQQVTLSCSPISGHRSVSWYQQTPGQGLQFLFEYFSETQRNKGNFPGRFSGRQFSNSRSEMNVSTLELGDSALYLCASSRDRANEQFFGPGTRLTVL.

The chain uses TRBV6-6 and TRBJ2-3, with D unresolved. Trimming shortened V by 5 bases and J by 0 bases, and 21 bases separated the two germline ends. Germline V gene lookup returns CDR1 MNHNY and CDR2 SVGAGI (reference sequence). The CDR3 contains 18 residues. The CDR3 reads CASSQTVKSSPSTDTQYF. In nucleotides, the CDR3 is TGTGCCAGCAGTCAGACTGTCAAGTCGTCCCCTAGCACAGATACGCAGTATTTT.

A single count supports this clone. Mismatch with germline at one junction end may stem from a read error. CDR3 coding DNA: TGTGCCAGCAGCTTAGCGCTAAACGGGAGGGCACACTTC. Protein: CASSLALNGRAHF. This chain uses TRBV7-8 with TRBJ2-7, with TRBD2 identical over 8 bases. Germline lookup yields CDR1 SGHVS and CDR2 FQNEAQ. The CDR3 contains 13 residues.

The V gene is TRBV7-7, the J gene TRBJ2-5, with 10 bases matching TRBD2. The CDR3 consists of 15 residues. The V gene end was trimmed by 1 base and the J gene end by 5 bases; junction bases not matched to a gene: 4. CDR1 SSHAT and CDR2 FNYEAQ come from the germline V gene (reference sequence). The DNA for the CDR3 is TGTGCCAGCAGCTTAGGGCTAGCGGGGGCGGAGACCCAGTACTTC. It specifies CASSLGLAGAETQYF.

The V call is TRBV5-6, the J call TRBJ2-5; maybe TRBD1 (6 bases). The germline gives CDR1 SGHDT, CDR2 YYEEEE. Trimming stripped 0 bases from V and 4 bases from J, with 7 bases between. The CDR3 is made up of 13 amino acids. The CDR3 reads CASSLVDRETQYF. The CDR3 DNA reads TGTGCCAGCAGCTTGGTGGACAGAGAGACCCAGTACTTC.

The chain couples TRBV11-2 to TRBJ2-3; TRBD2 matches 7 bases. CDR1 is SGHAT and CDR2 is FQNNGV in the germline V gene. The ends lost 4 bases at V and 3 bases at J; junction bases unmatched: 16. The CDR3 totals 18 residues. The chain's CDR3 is CASSSPPRRLAVTDTQYF. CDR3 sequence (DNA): TGTGCCAGCAGCTCCCCGCCCCGGCGGCTAGCGGTTACAGATACGCAGTATTTT. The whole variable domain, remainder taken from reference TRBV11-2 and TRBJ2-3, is EAGVAQSPRYKIIEKRQSVAFWCNPISGHATLYWYQQILGQGPKLLIQFQNNGVVDDSQLPKDRFSAERLKGVDSTLKIQPAKLEDSAVYLCASSSPPRRLAVTDTQYFGPGTRLTVL.

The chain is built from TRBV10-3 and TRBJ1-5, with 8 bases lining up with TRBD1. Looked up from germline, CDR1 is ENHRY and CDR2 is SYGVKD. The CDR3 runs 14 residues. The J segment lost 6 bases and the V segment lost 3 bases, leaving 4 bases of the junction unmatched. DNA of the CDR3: TGTGCCATCAGTGATTCAGGGGGCGGTCAGCCCCAGCATTTT. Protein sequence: CAISDSGGGQPQHF.